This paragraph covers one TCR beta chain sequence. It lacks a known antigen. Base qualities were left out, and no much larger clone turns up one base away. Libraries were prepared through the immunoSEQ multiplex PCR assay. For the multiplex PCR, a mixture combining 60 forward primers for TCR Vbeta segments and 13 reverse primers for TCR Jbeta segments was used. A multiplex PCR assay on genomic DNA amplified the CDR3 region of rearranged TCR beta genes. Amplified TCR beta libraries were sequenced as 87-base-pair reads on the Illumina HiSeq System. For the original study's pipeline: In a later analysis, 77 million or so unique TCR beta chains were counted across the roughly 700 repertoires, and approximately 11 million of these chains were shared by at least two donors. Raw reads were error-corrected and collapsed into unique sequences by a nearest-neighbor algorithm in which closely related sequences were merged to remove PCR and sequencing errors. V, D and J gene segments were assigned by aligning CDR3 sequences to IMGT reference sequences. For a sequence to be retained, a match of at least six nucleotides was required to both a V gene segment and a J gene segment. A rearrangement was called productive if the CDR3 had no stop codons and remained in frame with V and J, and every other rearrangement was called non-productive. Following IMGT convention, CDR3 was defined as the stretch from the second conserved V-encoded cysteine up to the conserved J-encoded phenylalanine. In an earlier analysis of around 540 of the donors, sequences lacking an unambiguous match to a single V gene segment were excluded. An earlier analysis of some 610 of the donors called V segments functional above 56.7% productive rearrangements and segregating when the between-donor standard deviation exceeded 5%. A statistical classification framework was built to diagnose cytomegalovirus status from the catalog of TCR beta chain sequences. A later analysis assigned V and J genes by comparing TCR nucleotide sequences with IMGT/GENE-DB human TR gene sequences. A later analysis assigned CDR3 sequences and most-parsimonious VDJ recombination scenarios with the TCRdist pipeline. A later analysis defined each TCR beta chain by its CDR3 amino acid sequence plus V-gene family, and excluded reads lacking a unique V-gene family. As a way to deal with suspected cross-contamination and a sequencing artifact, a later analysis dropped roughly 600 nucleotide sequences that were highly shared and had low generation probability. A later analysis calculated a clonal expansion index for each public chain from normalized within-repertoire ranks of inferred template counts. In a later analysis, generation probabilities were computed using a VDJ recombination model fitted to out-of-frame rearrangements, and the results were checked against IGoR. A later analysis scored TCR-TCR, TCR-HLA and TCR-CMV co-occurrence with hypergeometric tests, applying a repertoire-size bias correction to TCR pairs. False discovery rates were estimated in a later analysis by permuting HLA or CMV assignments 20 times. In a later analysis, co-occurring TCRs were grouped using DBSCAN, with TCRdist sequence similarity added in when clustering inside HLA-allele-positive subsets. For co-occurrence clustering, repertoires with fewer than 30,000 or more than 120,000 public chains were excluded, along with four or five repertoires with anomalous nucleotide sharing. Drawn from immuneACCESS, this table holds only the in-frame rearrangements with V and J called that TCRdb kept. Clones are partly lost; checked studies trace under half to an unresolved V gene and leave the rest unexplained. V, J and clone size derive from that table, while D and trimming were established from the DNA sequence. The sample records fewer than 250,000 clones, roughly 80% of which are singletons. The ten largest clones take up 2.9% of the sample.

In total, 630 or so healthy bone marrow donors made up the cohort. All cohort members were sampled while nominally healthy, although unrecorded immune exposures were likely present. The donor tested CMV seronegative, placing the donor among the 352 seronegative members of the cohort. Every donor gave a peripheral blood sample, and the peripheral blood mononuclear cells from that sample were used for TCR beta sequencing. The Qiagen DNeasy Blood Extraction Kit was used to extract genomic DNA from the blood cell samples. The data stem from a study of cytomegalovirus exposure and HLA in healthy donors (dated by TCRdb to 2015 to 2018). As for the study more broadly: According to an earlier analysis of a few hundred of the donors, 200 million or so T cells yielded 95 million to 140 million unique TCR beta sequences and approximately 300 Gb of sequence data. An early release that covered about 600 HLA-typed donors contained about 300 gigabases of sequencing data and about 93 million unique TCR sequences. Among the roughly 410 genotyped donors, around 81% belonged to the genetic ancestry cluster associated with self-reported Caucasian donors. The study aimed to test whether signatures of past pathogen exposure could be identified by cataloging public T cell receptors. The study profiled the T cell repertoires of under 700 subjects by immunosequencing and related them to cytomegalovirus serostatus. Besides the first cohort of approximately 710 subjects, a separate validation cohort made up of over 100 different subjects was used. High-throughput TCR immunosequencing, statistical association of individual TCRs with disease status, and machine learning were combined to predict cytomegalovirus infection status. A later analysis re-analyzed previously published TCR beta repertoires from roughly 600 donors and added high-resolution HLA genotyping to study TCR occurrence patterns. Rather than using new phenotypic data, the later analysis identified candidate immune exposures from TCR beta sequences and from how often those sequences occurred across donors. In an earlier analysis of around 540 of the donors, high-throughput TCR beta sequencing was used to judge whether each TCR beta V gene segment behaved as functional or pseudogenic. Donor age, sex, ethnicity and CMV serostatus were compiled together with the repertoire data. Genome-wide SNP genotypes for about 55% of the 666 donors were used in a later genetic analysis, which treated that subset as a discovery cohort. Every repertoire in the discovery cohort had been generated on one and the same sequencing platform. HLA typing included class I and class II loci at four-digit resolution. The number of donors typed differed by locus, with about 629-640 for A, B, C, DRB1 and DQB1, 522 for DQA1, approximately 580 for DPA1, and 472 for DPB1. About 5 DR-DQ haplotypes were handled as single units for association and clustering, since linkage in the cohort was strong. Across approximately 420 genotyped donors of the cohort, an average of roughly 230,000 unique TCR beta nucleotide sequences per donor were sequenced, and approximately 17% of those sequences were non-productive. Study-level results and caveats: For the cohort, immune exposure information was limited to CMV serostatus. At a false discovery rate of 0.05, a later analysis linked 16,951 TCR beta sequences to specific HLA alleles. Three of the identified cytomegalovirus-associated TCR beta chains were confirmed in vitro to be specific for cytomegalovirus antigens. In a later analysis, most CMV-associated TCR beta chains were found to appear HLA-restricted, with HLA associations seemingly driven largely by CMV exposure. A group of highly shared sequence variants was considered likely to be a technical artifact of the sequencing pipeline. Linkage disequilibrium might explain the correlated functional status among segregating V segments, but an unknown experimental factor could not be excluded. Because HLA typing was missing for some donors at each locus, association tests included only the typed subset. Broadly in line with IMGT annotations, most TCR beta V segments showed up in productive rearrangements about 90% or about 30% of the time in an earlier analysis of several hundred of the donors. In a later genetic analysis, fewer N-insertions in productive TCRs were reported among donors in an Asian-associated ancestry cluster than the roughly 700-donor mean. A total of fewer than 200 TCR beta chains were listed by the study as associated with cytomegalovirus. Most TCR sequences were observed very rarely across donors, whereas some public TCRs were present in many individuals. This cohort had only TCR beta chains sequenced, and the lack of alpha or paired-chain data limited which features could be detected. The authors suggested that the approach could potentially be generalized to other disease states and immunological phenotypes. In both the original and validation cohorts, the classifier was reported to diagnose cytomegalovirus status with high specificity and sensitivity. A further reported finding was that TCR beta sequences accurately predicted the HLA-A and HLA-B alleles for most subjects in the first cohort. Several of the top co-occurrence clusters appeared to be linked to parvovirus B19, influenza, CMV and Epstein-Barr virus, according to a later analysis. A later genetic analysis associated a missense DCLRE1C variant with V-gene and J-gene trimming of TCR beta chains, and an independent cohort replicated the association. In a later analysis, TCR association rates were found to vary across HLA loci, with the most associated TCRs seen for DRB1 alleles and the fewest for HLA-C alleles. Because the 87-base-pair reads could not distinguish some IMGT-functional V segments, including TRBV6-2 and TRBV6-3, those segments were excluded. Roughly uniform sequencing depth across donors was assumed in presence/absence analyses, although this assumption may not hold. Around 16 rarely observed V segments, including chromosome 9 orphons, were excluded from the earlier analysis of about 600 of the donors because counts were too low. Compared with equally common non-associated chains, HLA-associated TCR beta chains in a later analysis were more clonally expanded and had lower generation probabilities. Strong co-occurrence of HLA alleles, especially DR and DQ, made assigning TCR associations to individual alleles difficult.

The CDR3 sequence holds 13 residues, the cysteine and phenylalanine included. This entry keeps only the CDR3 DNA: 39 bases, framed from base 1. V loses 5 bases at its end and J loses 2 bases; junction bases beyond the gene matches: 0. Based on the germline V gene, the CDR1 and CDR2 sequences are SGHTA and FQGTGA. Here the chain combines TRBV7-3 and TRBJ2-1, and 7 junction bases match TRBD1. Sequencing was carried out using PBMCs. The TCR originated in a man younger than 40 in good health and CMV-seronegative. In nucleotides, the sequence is TGTGCCAGCAGCCAGGGGGCCTACAATGAGCAGTTCTTC. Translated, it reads CASSQGAYNEQFF.